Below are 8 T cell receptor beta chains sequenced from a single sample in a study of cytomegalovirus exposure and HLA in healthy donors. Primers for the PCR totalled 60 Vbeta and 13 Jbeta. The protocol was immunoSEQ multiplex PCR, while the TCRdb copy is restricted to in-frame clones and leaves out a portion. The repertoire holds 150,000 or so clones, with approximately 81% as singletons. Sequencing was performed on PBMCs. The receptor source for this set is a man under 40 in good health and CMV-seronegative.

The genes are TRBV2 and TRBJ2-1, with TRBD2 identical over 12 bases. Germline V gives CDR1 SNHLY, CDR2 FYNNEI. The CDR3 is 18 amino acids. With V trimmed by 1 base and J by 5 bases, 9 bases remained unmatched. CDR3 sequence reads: CASSEGLAGGPKNNEQFF. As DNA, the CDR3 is TGTGCCAGCAGTGAAGGGCTAGCGGGAGGGCCCAAGAACAATGAGCAGTTCTTC. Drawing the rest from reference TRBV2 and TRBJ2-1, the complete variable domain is EPEVTQTPSHQVTQMGQEVILRCVPISNHLYFYWYRQILGQKVEFLVSFYNNEISEKSEIFDDQFSVERPDGSNFTLKIRSTKLEDSAMYFCASSEGLAGGPKNNEQFFGPGTRLTVL.

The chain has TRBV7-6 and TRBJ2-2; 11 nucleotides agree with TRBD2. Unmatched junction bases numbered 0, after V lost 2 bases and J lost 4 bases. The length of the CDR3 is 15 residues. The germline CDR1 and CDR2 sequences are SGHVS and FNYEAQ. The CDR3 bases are TGTGCCAGCAGCTTAACTAGCGGGAGCACCGGGGAGCTGTTTTTT. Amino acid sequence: CASSLTSGSTGELFF.

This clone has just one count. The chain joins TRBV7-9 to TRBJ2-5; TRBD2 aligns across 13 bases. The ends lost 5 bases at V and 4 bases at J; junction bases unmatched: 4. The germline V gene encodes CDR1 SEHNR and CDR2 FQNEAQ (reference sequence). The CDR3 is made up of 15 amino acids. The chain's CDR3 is CASSILAGGRETQYF. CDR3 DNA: TGTGCCAGCAGCATACTAGCGGGGGGGAGAGAGACCCAGTACTTC.

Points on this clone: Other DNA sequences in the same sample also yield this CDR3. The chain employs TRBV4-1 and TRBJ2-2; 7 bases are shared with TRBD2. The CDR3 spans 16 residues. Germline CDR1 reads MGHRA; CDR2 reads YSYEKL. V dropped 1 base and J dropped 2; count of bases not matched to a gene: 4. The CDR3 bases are TGCGCCAGCAGCCAAGCCAGCGGGGCTAACACCGGGGAGCTGTTTTTT. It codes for CASSQASGANTGELFF.

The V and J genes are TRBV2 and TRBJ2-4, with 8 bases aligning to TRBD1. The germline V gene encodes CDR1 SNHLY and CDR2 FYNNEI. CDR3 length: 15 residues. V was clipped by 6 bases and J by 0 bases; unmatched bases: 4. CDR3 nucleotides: TGTGCCAGCAGCGTGGGACAGGTAGCCAAAAACATTCAGTACTTC. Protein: CASSVGQVAKNIQYF.

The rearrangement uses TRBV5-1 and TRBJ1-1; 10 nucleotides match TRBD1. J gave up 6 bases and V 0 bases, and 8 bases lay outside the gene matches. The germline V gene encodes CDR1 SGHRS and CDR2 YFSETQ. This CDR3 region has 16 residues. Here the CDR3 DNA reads TGCGCCAGCAGCTTGGAGACAGGGGGCCGGGGGGCTGAAGCTTTCTTT. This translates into CASSLETGGRGAEAFF.

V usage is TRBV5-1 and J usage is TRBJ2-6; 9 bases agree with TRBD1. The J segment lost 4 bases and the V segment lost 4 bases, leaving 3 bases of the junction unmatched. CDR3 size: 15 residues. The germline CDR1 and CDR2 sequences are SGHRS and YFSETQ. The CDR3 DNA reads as TGCGCCAGCAGCCGGACAGGGGCGGGGGCCAACGTCCTGACTTTC. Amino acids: CASSRTGAGANVLTF.

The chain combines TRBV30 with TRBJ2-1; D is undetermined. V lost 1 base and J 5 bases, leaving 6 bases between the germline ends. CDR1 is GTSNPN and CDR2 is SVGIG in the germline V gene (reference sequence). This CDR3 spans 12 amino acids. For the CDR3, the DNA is TGTGCCTGGAGTGGGCCCAACAATGAGCAGTTCTTC. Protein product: CAWSGPNNEQFF.